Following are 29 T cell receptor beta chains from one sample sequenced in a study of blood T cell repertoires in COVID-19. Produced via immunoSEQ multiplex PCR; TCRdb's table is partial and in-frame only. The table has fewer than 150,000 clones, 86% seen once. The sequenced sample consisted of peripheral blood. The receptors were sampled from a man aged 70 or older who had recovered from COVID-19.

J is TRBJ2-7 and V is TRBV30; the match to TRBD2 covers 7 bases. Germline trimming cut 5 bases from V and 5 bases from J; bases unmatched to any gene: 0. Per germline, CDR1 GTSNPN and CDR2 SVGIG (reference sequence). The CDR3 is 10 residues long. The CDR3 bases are TGTGCCTGGGGGAGGGACGAGCAGTACTTC. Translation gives CAWGRDEQYF.

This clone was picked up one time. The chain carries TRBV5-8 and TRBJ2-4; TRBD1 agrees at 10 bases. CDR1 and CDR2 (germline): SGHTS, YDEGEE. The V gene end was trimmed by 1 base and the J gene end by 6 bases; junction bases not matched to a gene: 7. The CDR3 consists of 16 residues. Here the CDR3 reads CASSLRDRGLGNIQYF. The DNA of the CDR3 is TGTGCCAGCAGCTTGCGGGACAGGGGCTTAGGAAACATTCAGTACTTC. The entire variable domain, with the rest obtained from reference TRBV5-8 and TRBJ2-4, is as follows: EAGVTQSPTHLIKTRGQQATLRCSPISGHTSVYWYQQALGLGLQFLLWYDEGEERNRGNFPPRFSGRQFPNYSSELNVNALELEDSALYLCASSLRDRGLGNIQYFGAGTRLSVL.

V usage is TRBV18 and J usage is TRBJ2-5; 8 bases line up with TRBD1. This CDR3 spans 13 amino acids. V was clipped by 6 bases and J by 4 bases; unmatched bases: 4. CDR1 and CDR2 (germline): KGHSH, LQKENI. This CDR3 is CASSRTGRETQYF. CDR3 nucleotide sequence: TGTGCCAGCTCCCGGACAGGGCGAGAGACCCAGTACTTC. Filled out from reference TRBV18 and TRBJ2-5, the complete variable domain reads NAGVMQNPRHLVRRRGQEARLRCSPMKGHSHVYWYRQLPEEGLKFMVYLQKENIIDESGMPKERFSAEFPKEGPSILRIQQVVRGDSAAYFCASSRTGRETQYFGPGTRLLVL.

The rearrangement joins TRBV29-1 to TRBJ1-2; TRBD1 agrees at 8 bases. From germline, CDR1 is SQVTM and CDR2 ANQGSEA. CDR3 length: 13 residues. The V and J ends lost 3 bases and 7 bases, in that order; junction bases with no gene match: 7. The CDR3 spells CSVDRQGASGYTF. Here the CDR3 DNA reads TGCAGCGTTGACCGGCAGGGGGCGTCTGGCTACACCTTC.

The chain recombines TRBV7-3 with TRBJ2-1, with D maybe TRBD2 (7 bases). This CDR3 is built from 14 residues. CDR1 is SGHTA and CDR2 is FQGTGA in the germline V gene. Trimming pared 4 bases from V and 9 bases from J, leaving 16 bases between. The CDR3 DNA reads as TGTGCCAGCAGCTCAGGGGCTAGCGGAGGTGAGCAGTTCTTC. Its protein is CASSSGASGGEQFF.

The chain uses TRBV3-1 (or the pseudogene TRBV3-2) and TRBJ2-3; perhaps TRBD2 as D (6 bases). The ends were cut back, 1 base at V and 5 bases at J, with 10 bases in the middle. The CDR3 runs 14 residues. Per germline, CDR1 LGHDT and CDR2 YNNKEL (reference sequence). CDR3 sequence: CASSQVGGKDTQYF. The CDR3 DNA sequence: TGTGCCAGCAGCCAAGTAGGCGGGAAAGATACGCAGTATTTT.

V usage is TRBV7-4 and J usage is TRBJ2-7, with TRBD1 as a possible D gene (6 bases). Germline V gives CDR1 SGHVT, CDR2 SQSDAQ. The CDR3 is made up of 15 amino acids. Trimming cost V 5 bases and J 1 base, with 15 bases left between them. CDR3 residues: CASSGEWDTSYEQYF. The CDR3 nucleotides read TGTGCCAGCAGCGGAGAGTGGGACACTTCCTACGAGCAGTACTTC.

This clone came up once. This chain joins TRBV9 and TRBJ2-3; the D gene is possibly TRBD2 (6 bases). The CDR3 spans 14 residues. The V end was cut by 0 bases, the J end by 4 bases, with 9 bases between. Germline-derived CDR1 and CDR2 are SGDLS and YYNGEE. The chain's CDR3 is CASSVALAADTQYF. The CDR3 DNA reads TGTGCCAGCAGCGTAGCACTAGCTGCAGATACGCAGTATTTT. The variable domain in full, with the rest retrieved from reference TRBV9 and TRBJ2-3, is DSGVTQTPKHLITATGQRVTLRCSPRSGDLSVYWYQQSLDQGLQFLIQYYNGEERAKGNILERFSAQQFPDLHSELNLSSLELGDSALYFCASSVALAADTQYFGPGTRLTVL.

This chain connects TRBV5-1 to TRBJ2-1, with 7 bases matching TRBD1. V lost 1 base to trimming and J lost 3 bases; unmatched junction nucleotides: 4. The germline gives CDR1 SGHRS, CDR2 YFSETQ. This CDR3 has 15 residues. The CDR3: CASSLQGERYNEQFF. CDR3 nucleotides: TGCGCCAGCAGCTTGCAGGGGGAACGCTACAATGAGCAGTTCTTC.

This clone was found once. The CDR3 nucleotides read TGTGCCGTCAGGACACCTACTGGAAACACCATATATTTT. It yields the protein CAVRTPTGNTIYF. The chain recombines TRBV6-5 with TRBJ1-3; weak D call: TRBD1 (5 bases). Germline V gene lookup returns CDR1 MNHEY and CDR2 SVGAGI. With 11 bases removed from V and 2 bases from J, the gap between germline ends came to 13 bases. The CDR3 is made up of 13 amino acids.

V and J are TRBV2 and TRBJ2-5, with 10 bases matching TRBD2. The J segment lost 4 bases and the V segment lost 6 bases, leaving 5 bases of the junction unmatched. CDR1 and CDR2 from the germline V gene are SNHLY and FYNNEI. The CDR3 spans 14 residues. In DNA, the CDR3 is TGTGCCAGCAGCTCCAGCGGGAGGGTAGAGACCCAGTACTTC. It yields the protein CASSSSGRVETQYF.

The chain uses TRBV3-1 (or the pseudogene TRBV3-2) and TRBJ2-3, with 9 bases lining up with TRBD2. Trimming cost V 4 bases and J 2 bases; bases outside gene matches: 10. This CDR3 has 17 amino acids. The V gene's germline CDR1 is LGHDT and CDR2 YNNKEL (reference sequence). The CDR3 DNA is TGTGCCAGCAGCCCTCGGTATGCGGGGGGGCCCACAGATACGCAGTATTTT. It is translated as CASSPRYAGGPTDTQYF.

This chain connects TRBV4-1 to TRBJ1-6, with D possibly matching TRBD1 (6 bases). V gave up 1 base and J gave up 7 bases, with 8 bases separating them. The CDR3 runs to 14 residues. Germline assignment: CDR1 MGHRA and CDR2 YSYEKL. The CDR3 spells CASSQGDRNSPLHF. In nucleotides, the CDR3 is TGCGCCAGCAGCCAAGGCGACAGGAATTCACCCCTCCACTTT.

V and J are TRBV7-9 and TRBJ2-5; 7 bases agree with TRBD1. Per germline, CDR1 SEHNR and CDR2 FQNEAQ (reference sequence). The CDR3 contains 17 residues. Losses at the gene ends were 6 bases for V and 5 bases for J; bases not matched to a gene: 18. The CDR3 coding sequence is TGTGCCAGCAGTTTTCTCTTGGGACAGAGGGTCGCGGAGACCCAGTACTTC. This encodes CASSFLLGQRVAETQYF.

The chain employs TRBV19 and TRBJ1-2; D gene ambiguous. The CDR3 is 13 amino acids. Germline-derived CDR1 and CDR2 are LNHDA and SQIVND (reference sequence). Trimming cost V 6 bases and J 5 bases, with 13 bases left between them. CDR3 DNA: TGTGCCAGTAGCCTTTCCGCACAATATGGCTACACCTTC. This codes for CASSLSAQYGYTF.

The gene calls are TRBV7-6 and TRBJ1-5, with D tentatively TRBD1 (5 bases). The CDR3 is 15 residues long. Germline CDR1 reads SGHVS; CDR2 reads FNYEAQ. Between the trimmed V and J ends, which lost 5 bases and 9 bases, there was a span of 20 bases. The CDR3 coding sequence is TGTGCCAGCAGCCTTAGCGTGGAGGGCGGGGGGCCCCAGCATTTT. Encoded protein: CASSLSVEGGGPQHF.

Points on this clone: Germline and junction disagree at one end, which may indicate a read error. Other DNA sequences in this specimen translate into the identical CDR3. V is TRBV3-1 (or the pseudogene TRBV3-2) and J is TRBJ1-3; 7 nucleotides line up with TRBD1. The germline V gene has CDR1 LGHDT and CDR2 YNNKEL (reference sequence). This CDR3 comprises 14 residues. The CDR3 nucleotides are TGTGCCAGCAGCCCTGGGACAGCTGGGAACACCATATATTTT. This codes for CASSPGTAGNTIYF.

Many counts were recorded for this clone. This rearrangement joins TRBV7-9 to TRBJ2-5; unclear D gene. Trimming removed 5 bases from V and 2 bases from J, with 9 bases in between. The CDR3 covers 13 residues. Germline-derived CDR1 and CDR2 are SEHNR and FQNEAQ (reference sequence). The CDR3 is CASSRLWQETQYF. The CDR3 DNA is TGTGCCAGCAGCCGACTTTGGCAAGAGACCCAGTACTTC.

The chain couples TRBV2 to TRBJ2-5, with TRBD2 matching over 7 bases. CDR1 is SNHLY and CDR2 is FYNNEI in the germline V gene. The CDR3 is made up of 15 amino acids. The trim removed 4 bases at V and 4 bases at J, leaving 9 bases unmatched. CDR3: CASSGSAGVGETQYF. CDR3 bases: TGTGCCAGCAGTGGATCTGCGGGAGTAGGAGAGACCCAGTACTTC. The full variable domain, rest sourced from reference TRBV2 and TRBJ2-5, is EPEVTQTPSHQVTQMGQEVILRCVPISNHLYFYWYRQILGQKVEFLVSFYNNEISEKSEIFDDQFSVERPDGSNFTLKIRSTKLEDSAMYFCASSGSAGVGETQYFGPGTRLLVL.

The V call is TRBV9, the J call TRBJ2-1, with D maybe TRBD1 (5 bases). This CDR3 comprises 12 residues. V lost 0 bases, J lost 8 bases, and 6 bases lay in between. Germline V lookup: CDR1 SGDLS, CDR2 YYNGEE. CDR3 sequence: CASSVGGYEQFF. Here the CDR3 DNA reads TGTGCCAGCAGCGTAGGGGGCTATGAGCAGTTCTTC.

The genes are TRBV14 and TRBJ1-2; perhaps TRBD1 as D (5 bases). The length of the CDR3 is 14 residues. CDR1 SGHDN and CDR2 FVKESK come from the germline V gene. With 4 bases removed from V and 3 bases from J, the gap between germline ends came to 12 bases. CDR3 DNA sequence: TGTGCCAGCAGCCCCATGGGAGGGGACTATGGCTACACCTTC. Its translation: CASSPMGGDYGYTF.

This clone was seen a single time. CDR3 protein: CASSLSGTGIFSNQPQHF. The CDR3 bases are TGTGCCAGCAGCTTGTCCGGGACAGGGATTTTTAGCAATCAGCCCCAGCATTTT. The rearrangement uses TRBV5-6 and TRBJ1-5; 9 positions match TRBD1. CDR3 size: 18 residues. The V segment lost 1 base and the J segment 0 bases; nucleotides outside the gene matches: 8. The V gene's germline CDR1 is SGHDT and CDR2 YYEEEE.

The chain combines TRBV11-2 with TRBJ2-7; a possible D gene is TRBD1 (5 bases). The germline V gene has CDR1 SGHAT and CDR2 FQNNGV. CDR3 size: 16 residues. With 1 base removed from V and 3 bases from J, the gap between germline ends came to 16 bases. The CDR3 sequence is CASSLGADLRGYEQYF. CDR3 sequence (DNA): TGTGCCAGCAGCTTAGGTGCGGATTTAAGGGGCTACGAGCAGTACTTC.

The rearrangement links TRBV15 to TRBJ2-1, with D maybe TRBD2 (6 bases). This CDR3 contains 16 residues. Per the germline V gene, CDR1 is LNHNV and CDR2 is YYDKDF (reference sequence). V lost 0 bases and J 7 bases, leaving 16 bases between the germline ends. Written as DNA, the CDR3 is TGTGCCACCAGCAGAGACACGAGCGGGTTGGGGAATGAGCAGTTCTTC. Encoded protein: CATSRDTSGLGNEQFF.

The CDR3 here is CASAAGTYNEQFF. The CDR3 coding sequence is TGTGCCAGCGCTGCGGGGACCTACAATGAGCAGTTCTTC. The rearrangement uses TRBV2 and TRBJ2-1, with D possibly matching TRBD2 (6 bases). Trimming removed 8 bases at V and 2 bases at J, with 10 bases between. The CDR3 totals 13 residues. Germline CDR1 reads SNHLY; CDR2 reads FYNNEI.

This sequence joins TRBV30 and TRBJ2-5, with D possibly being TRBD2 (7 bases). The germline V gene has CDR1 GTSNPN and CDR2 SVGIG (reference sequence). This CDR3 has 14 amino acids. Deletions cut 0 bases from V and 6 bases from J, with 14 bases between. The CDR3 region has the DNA TGTGCCTGGAGTGTTGGGGGGGCCGCAAAGACCCAGTACTTC. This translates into CAWSVGGAAKTQYF.

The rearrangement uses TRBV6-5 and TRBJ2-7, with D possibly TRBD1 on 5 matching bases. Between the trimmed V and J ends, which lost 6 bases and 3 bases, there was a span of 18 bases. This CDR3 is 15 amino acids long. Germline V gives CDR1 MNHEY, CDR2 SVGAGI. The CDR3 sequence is CASSNGWGVSYEQYF. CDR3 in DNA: TGTGCCAGCAGCAACGGTTGGGGCGTAAGCTACGAGCAGTACTTC.

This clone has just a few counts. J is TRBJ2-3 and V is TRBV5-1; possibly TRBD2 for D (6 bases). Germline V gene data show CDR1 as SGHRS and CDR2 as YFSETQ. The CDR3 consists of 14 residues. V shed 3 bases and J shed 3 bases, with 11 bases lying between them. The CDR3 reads CASSSEGRTDTQYF. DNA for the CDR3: TGCGCCAGCAGCTCGGAGGGTCGGACAGATACGCAGTATTTT.

The chain's CDR3 is CASSRQGGLGEQYF. In nucleotides, the CDR3 is TGTGCCAGCAGCCGTCAGGGGGGACTGGGCGAGCAGTACTTC. The chain joins TRBV9 to TRBJ2-7; D is perhaps TRBD1 (7 bases). Germline CDR1 and CDR2: SGDLS and YYNGEE. Trimming removed 4 bases at V and 6 bases at J, with 17 bases between. This CDR3 comprises 14 residues.